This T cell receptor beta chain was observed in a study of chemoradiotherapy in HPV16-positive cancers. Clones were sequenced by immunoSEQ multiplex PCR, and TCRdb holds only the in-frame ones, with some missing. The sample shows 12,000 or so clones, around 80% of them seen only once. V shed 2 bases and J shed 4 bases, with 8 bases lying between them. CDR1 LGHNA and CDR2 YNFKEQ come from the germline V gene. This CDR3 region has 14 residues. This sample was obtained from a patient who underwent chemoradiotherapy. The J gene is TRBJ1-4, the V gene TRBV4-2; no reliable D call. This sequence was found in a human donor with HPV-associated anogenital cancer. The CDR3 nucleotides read TGTGCCAGCAGCCAAAACAGTATTAATGAAAAACTGTTTTTT. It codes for CASSQNSINEKLFF.